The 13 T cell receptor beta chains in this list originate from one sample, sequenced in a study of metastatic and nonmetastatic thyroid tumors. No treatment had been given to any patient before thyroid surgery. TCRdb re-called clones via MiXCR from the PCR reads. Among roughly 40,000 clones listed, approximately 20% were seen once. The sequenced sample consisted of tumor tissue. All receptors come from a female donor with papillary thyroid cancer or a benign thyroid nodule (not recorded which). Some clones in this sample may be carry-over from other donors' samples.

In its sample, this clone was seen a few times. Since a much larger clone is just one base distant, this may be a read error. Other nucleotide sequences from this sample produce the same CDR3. DNA for the CDR3: TGCAGTTGGTACAGGGGGCAAGAGACCCAGTACTTC. It yields the protein CSWYRGQETQYF. The V and J genes are TRBV20-1 and TRBJ2-5; 8 bases line up with TRBD1. This CDR3 has 12 residues. The trim removed 8 bases at V and 2 bases at J, leaving 4 bases unmatched. Germline CDR1 DFQATT, CDR2 SNEGSKA (reference sequence).

CDR3 amino acids: CATSQIRGGGDTQYF. CDR3 bases: TGTGCCACCAGTCAGATCCGGGGAGGCGGGGATACGCAGTATTTT. The chain couples TRBV24-1 to TRBJ2-3; possible D gene TRBD2, 6 bases. V lost 6 bases and J lost 6, with 18 bases in between. CDR1 and CDR2 (germline): KGHDR, SFDVKD. CDR3 length: 15 amino acids.

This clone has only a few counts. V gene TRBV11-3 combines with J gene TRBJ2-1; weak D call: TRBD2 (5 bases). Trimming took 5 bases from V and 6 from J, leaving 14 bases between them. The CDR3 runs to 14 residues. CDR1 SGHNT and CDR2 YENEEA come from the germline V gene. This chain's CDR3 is CASSRGLTFNEQFF. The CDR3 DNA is TGTGCCAGCAGCCGAGGGCTCACATTCAATGAGCAGTTCTTC.

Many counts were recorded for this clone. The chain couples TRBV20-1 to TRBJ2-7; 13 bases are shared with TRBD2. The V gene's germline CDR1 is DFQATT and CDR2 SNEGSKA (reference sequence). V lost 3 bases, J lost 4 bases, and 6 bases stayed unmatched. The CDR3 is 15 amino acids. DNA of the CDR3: TGCAGTGCTAGCACCTTACTAGCGGGAGGGTACGAGCAGTACTTC. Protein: CSASTLLAGGYEQYF.

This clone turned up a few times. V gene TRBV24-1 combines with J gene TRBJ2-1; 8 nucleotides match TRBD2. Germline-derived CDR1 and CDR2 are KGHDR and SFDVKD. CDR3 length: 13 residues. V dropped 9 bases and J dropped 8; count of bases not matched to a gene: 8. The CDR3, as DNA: TGTGCCACCGGGCCGGTCGGGAGGGATGAGCAGTTCTTC. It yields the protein CATGPVGRDEQFF.

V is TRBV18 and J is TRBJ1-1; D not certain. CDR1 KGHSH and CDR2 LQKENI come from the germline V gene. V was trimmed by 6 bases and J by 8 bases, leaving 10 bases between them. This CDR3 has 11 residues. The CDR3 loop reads CASSRSTEAFF. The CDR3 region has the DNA TGTGCCAGCTCGCGTTCCACGGAAGCTTTCTTT.

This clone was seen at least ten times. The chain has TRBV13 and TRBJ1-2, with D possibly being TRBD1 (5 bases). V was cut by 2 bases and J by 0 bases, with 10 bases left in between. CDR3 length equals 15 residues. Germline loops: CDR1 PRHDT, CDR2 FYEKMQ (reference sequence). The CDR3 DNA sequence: TGTGCCAGCAGCTTACAGGGAATAGCTAACTATGGCTACACCTTC. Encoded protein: CASSLQGIANYGYTF.

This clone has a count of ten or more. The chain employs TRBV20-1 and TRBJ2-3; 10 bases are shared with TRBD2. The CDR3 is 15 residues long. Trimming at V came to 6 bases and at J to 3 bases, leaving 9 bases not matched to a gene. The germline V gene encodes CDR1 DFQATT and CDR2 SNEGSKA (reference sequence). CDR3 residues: CSALNSGRRTDTQYF. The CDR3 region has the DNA TGCAGTGCCCTGAATAGCGGGAGGAGGACAGATACGCAGTATTTT.

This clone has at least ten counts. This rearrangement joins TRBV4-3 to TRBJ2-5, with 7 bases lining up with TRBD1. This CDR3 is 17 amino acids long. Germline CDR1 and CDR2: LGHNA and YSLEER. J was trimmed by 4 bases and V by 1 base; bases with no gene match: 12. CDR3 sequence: CASSQAPYATGRETQYF. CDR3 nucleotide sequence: TGCGCCAGCAGCCAAGCCCCATACGCGACAGGGAGAGAGACCCAGTACTTC.

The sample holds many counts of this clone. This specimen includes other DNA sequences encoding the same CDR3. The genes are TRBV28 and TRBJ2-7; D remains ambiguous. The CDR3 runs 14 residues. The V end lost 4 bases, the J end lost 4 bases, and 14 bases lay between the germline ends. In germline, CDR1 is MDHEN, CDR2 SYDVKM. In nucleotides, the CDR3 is TGTGCCAGCAGTTGGGCCGGATACAGTTACGAGCAGTACTTC. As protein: CASSWAGYSYEQYF.

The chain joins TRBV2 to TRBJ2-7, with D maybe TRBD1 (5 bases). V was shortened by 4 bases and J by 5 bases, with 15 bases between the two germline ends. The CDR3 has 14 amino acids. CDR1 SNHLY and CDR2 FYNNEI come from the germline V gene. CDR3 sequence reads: CASSGARQTHEQYF. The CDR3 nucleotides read TGTGCCAGCAGTGGGGCGAGACAGACCCACGAGCAGTACTTC.

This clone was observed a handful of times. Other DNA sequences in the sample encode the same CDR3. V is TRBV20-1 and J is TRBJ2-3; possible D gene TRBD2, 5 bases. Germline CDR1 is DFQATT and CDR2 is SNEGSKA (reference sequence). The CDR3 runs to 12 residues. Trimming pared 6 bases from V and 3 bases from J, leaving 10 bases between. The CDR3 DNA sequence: TGCAGTGCCAGATGGAGGACAGATACGCAGTATTTT. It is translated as CSARWRTDTQYF.

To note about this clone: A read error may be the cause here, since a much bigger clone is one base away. The CDR3 DNA follows: TGTGCCCTGGGCTACCTGAACACCGGGGATCTGTTTTTT. It is translated as CALGYLNTGDLFF. The chain recombines TRBV12-3 or TRBV12-4 with TRBJ2-2; D might be TRBD2 (5 bases). The CDR3 spans 13 residues.